These 10 T cell receptor beta chains were sequenced from one sample in a study of siplizumab effects on memory and regulatory T cells. Some clones are missing from TCRdb's copy, which holds only in-frame ones; the method was immunoSEQ multiplex PCR. The sample shows about 87,000 clones, roughly 87% of them seen only once. Specimen: Tregs sorted from blood. The receptors were gathered from a human donor in good health.

J is TRBJ1-6 and V is TRBV2; no reliable D call. The germline gives CDR1 SNHLY, CDR2 FYNNEI. Trimming removed 4 bases from V and 2 bases from J, with 9 bases in between. The CDR3 has 15 residues. CDR3 region: CASSVVGAYNSPLHF. CDR3 coding DNA: TGTGCCAGCAGTGTTGTGGGAGCCTATAATTCACCCCTCCACTTT.

V gene TRBV30 combines with J gene TRBJ1-2; TRBD1 might be the D (6 bases). V gave up 1 base and J gave up 4 bases, with 19 bases separating them. CDR1 is GTSNPN and CDR2 is SVGIG in the germline V gene (reference sequence). CDR3 length: 16 amino acids. The CDR3, as DNA: TGTGCCTGGAGTGACTTCAACAGGGTTAGTGGCTATGGCTACACCTTC. Translation gives CAWSDFNRVSGYGYTF.

The gene calls are TRBV7-3 and TRBJ2-1; D possibly corresponds to TRBD2 (7 bases). V gave up 1 base and J gave up 5 bases, with 12 bases separating them. Per germline, CDR1 SGHTA and CDR2 FQGTGA. There are 15 residues in the CDR3. CDR3 nucleotides: TGTGCCAGCAGCTTAAGCGGGGGCTATCACAATGAGCAGTTCTTC. Its protein product is CASSLSGGYHNEQFF.

The genes are TRBV9 and TRBJ1-3; TRBD1 matches 7 bases. The germline V gene encodes CDR1 SGDLS and CDR2 YYNGEE. There are 16 residues in the CDR3. The V gene end was trimmed by 2 bases and the J gene end by 5 bases; junction bases not matched to a gene: 10. The CDR3 protein is CASSVDDRVGRNTIYF. The CDR3 DNA is TGTGCCAGCAGCGTGGATGACAGGGTAGGGCGAAACACCATATATTTT.

V usage is TRBV7-2 and J usage is TRBJ1-2; 9 bases are a match to TRBD1. V shed 5 bases, J shed 8 bases, and the junction held 6 bases outside the gene matches. In germline, CDR1 is SGHTA, CDR2 FQGNSA. The CDR3 runs to 13 residues. DNA for the CDR3: TGTGCCAGCAGCGACCGGGACAGGGAAGGCTACACCTTC. Protein product: CASSDRDREGYTF.

The chain carries TRBV7-6 and TRBJ1-4; D is ambiguous. Germline loops: CDR1 SGHVS, CDR2 FNYEAQ. This CDR3 comprises 15 residues. Trimming pared 4 bases from V and 3 bases from J, leaving 12 bases between. In nucleotides, the CDR3 is TGTGCCAGCAGCTCCGCTTCCGGGCCTAATGAAAAACTGTTTTTT. Translating gives CASSSASGPNEKLFF.

This sequence joins TRBV7-2 and TRBJ1-1; D is unclear. The CDR3 covers 12 residues. The V gene's germline CDR1 is SGHTA and CDR2 FQGNSA. Trimming removed 1 base from V and 10 bases from J, with 10 bases in between. CDR3 region: CASSLVFGRAFF. The CDR3 nucleotides read TGTGCCAGCAGCTTAGTGTTTGGAAGAGCTTTCTTT.

V usage is TRBV28 and J usage is TRBJ1-4; weak D call: TRBD1 (5 bases). Trimming removed 3 bases at V and 8 bases at J, with 7 bases between. In germline, CDR1 is MDHEN, CDR2 SYDVKM. The CDR3 totals 12 residues. The CDR3 bases are TGTGCCAGCAGTTTTCAGGGAGAAAAACTGTTTTTT. Protein product: CASSFQGEKLFF.

The CDR3 DNA sequence: TGTGCCAGCAGCTCGTACCAAAATTCACCCCTCCACTTT. This sequence encodes CASSSYQNSPLHF. The rearrangement joins TRBV28 to TRBJ1-6, with D unresolved. The germline V gene encodes CDR1 MDHEN and CDR2 SYDVKM. V was shortened by 6 bases and J by 7 bases, with 10 bases between the two germline ends. The CDR3 runs to 13 residues. Filled out from reference TRBV28 and TRBJ1-6, the complete variable domain reads DVKVTQSSRYLVKRTGEKVFLECVQDMDHENMFWYRQDPGLGLRLIYFSYDVKMKEKGDIPEGYSVSREKKERFSLILESASTNQTSMYLCASSSYQNSPLHFGNGTRLTVT.

J is TRBJ1-2 and V is TRBV14; D is perhaps TRBD1 (5 bases). V was shortened by 1 base and J by 5 bases, with 14 bases between the two germline ends. CDR3 size: 15 residues. Germline V gene sequence: CDR1 SGHDN, CDR2 FVKESK. The CDR3, as DNA: TGTGCCAGCAGCCAAGCCGGGCAGGGACCTTATGGCTACACCTTC. It encodes CASSQAGQGPYGYTF.